This T cell receptor (beta chain) was identified during a study of beta chain features in type 1 diabetes. Points on this clone: Its antigen is as yet unknown.

The V and J ends lost 4 bases and 12 bases, in that order; junction bases with no gene match: 7. Germline CDR1 MNHNS, CDR2 SASEGT. The CDR3 runs 13 residues. Sequencing targeted expressed TCRB transcripts, as all isolated RNA had been reverse transcribed. Average reads for naive, central memory and regulatory T cell samples were about 3.57 million. Sequencing used immunoSEQ multiplex PCR; TCRdb keeps in-frame clones, though not all of them. The repertoire holds about 140,000 clones, with approximately 10% as singletons. Study-wide results and caveats: The similarity of naive, central memory and Treg TCRB repertoires appeared greater among patients than among healthy donors.

Via CD45RO/CCR7/CD25/CD127/CD95/CD27, cells of the CD4+ naive, central memory, regulatory and stem cell-like memory subsets were sorted. V gene TRBV6-1 combines with J gene TRBJ1-5; 9 bases are shared with TRBD1. This clonotype originated in a woman between 40 and 50 years old in good health. The material sequenced was central memory CD4+ T cells from blood. The CDR3 sequence: CASSVSGQGIQHF. CDR3 DNA: TGTGCCAGCAGTGTTTCGGGACAGGGAATCCAGCATTTT.